This T cell receptor beta chain was sequenced in a study of cytomegalovirus exposure and HLA in healthy donors. Study-wide results and caveats: Roughly uniform sequencing depth across donors was assumed, possibly incorrectly. Segments of the TCR beta V type were, in most cases, productive about 90% or about 30% of the time in an earlier analysis. In a later analysis, specific HLA alleles were associated with around 17,000 TCR beta sequences at a 0.05 false discovery rate. In terms of immune exposure information, only CMV serostatus was available.

This CDR3 contains 12 residues. V shed 5 bases and J shed 4 bases, with 8 bases lying between them. Germline CDR1 SGHAT, CDR2 FQNNGV. Primers for the PCR totalled 60 Vbeta and 13 Jbeta. Assay: immunoSEQ multiplex PCR; the TCRdb copy retains only in-frame clones and omits some. The repertoire holds over 30,000 clones, with approximately 80% as singletons. Details on this clone: Its antigen is still unknown.

This chain connects TRBV11-2 to TRBJ1-1; D is uncertain. The clonotype comes from a woman aged 18-29 years in good health and CMV-seronegative. The source material was PBMCs. The CDR3 DNA is TGTGCCAGCAGCCCCGAGTTCACTGAAGCTTTCTTT. Protein product: CASSPEFTEAFF. Looking up the rest from reference TRBV11-2 and TRBJ1-1 gives the full variable domain: EAGVAQSPRYKIIEKRQSVAFWCNPISGHATLYWYQQILGQGPKLLIQFQNNGVVDDSQLPKDRFSAERLKGVDSTLKIQPAKLEDSAVYLCASSPEFTEAFFGQGTRLTVV.